These T cell receptor beta chains were read from a single sample in a study of HIV-infected children after antiretroviral therapy interruption. Each CDR3 protein gets one entry after TCRdb re-called the 3' RACE reads with MiXCR. This sample has approximately 95,000 distinct CDR3 sequences, with about 7% found just once. The sequencing here drew on CD45RA+ CD4+ T cells from PBMCs, pooled from several time points, taken from a donor given antiretroviral therapy, either interrupted or continuous. The receptors were gathered from a pool of human donors with HIV. Both conserved end residues are part of each CDR3. A D gene is named only where the DNA matches it firmly. Size tells how often a clone was seen (once, few, many) or the class of an expanded clone, and some rows leave it out.

>TRBV29-1|12|TRBD1|many|TRBJ2-5
TGCAGCGGGAAACAGGGGTTAGAGACCCAGTACTTC
CSGKQGLETQYF
>TRBV10-3|13|.|.|TRBJ2-3
TGTGCCACCGGCGAAGGGGGCACAGATACGCAGTATTTT
CATGEGGTDTQYF
>TRBV5-1|14|.|many|TRBJ2-7
TGCGCCAGCAGCTCCGGGACTCCCTCCTACGAGCAGTACTTC
CASSSGTPSYEQYF
>TRBV5-6|15|TRBD1|many|TRBJ2-7
TGTGCCAGCAGCCGGAGGACAGGGGTAGGAAACGAGCAGTACTTC
CASSRRTGVGNEQYF
>TRBV11-3|14|.|.|TRBJ1-2
TGTGCCAGCAGCTTAGGATTGGGCTCAGAAGGCTACACCTTC
CASSLGLGSEGYTF
>TRBV19|15|.|few|TRBJ1-5
TGTGCCAGTAGTATAGATGAAGGGCCCAATCAGCCCCAGCATTTT
CASSIDEGPNQPQHF
>TRBV27|13|.|many|TRBJ2-3
TGTGCCAGCAGTTTAGTTCGTGTGGATACGCAGTATTTT
CASSLVRVDTQYF
>TRBV3-1|13|.|many|TRBJ2-1
TGTGCCAGCAGCCAAGAGTGGGCGGATGAGCAGTTCTTC
CASSQEWADEQFF
>TRBV27|13|TRBD1|.|TRBJ2-7
TGTGCCAGCAGTTGGACAGGGTTCCACGAGCAGTACTTC
CASSWTGFHEQYF
>TRBV20-1|17|TRBD2|many|TRBJ2-3
TGCAGTGCTAAAAGGACTAGCGGGAGGGCCGAGGCAGATACGCAGTATTTT
CSAKRTSGRAEADTQYF
>TRBV20-1|13|.|many|TRBJ1-4
TGCAGTGCTAGAGAGGGGGCGGGGGAAAAACTGTTTTTT
CSAREGAGEKLFF